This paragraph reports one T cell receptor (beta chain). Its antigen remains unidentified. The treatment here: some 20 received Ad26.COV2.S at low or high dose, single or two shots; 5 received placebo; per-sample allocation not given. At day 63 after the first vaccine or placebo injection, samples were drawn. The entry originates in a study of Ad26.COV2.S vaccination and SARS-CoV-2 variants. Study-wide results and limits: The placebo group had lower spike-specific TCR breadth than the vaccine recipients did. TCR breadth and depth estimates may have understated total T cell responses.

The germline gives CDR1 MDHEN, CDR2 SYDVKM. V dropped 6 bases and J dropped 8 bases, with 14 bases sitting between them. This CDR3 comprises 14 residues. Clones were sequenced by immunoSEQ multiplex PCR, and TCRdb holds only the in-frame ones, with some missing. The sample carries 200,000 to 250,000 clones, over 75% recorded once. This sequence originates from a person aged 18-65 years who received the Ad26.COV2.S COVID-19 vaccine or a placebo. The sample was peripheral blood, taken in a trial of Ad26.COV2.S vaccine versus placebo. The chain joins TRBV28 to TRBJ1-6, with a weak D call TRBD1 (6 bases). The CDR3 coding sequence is TGTGCCAGCAGCCCTTCCAGGGGCGATTCACCCCTCCACTTT. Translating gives CASSPSRGDSPLHF.